The clone carrying this TCR beta chain was detected only once. Its antigen is unknown. Memory CD4+ T cells were sorted as CD4+CD45RO+CD25- cells. One entry per CDR3 protein results from TCRdb running MiXCR on the 5' RACE reads. The sample consists of approximately 40,000 distinct CDR3 sequences, approximately 30% of them appearing once. Study results and caveats: Tumor Tregs overlapped most with tumor, then blood, naive CD4+ cells. Tumor memory CD4+ T cell TCR gene usage was found to cluster with blood and lymph node memory CD4+ cells and with lymph node naive CD4+ cells.

V was cut by 5 bases and J by 5 bases, with 12 bases left in between. Per the germline V gene, CDR1 is SGHTA and CDR2 is FQGNSA. CDR3 length: 13 amino acids. The rearrangement links TRBV7-2 to TRBJ2-5, with a possible D match to TRBD1 (6 bases). The TCR originated in a female donor with breast cancer. Specimen: tumor-infiltrating memory CD4+ T cells sorted from the breast tumor. Stated subset: memory CD4+ T cells, CD4+CD45RO+CD25-. The CDR3 is CASSRDQGETQYF. The CDR3 DNA reads TGTGCCAGCAGCCGGGACCAGGGGGAGACCCAGTACTTC.